These T cell receptor beta chains were read from a single sample in a study of blood T cell repertoires in COVID-19. Profiled with immunoSEQ multiplex PCR; TCRdb holds only in-frame clones, not every one. The sample shows over 250,000 clones, around 89% of them seen only once. Sequenced sample: PBMCs or T cells enriched from blood (not recorded which). These receptors originate from a woman aged 18-29 years who had recovered from COVID-19. CDR3s include the opening cysteine and the closing phenylalanine or tryptophan. The D gene is left open where the match is weak. The size of a clone is reported for some rows only, either as once, few or many, or as a class for expanded clones.

v_gene	abundance	j_gene	len	d_gene	CDR3nt	CDR3aa
TRBV5-4	.	TRBJ1-1	11	.	TGTGCCAGCAGCTTCGGGACTGAAGCTTTCTTT	CASSFGTEAFF
TRBV7-9	.	TRBJ1-5	16	.	TGTGCCAGCAGCCAAAGCCAGGGCTATAGCAATCAGCCCCAGCATTTT	CASSQSQGYSNQPQHF
TRBV5-3	.	TRBJ1-2	15	TRBD1	TGTGCCAGAAGGCAAAACAGGGGTAGTAACTATGGCTACACCTTC	CARRQNRGSNYGYTF
TRBV6-5	once	TRBJ2-1	14	.	TGTGCCAGCAGCGTTAGTAGCTATCGGGATGAGCAGTTCTTC	CASSVSSYRDEQFF
TRBV10-3	.	TRBJ1-2	12	.	TGTGCCATCAGTGATTCGGGCTATGGCTACACCTTC	CAISDSGYGYTF
TRBV20-1	.	TRBJ2-5	10	.	TGCAGTGCTAAACGGGAGACCCAGTACTTC	CSAKRETQYF
TRBV2	.	TRBJ2-5	13	TRBD2	TGTGCCAGCAATGGACTAGCGATGGAGACCCAGTACTTC	CASNGLAMETQYF
TRBV21-1	.	TRBJ2-5	22	.	TGTGCCAGCAGCAAAGCGCCCCGGGACGGGGGGGGTCAAACCATGTACCAAGAGACCCAGTACTTC	CASSKAPRDGGGQTMYQETQYF
TRBV5-1	.	TRBJ2-1	15	TRBD1	TGCGCCAGCGGGGAGACAGGGGGCTTTTTGAATGAGCAGTTCTTC	CASGETGGFLNEQFF
TRBV29-1	.	TRBJ2-3	17	TRBD1	TGCAGCGTCCCCGGGACAGGCACCTTACCATCTACAGATACGCAGTATTTT	CSVPGTGTLPSTDTQYF
TRBV5-1	.	TRBJ1-1	13	.	TGCGCCAGCAGCGTAGTTACTAACACTGAAGCTTTCTTT	CASSVVTNTEAFF
TRBV30	.	TRBJ1-2	14	.	TGTGCCTGGAGCAGGCGGGGCCTGAACTATGGCTACACCTTC	CAWSRRGLNYGYTF
TRBV4-1	.	TRBJ1-5	16	TRBD1	TGCGCCAGCAGCCCAGGACAGGGGGCAAATAATCAGCCCCAGCATTTT	CASSPGQGANNQPQHF
TRBV5-1	.	TRBJ2-5	14	TRBD1	TGCGCCAGCAGCCCATGGGACAGCGAAGAGACCCAGTACTTC	CASSPWDSEETQYF
TRBV5-4	few	TRBJ2-1	11	.	TGTGCCAGCAGCGCTGCCGGAGGGCAGTTCTTC	CASSAAGGQFF
TRBV9	.	TRBJ1-2	16	.	TGTGCCAGCAGCCCCCGGGGGGGCGCGGGTGACTATGGCTACACCTTC	CASSPRGGAGDYGYTF
TRBV20-1	.	TRBJ1-3	15	TRBD1	TGCAGTGCTAGTAGGCAGGGGGCAATTGGAAACACCATATATTTT	CSASRQGAIGNTIYF
TRBV20-1	.	TRBJ1-1	11	.	TGCAGTGCTAACGACGGAGAAGAAGCTTTCTTT	CSANDGEEAFF
TRBV4-1	.	TRBJ2-5	15	TRBD2	TGCGCCAGCAGGGGGGGACTAGCGGGGCGAGAGACCCAGTACTTC	CASRGGLAGRETQYF
TRBV5-6	.	TRBJ1-1	13	.	TGTGCCAGCAGTCCGGGGGTGAACACTGAAGCTTTCTTT	CASSPGVNTEAFF
TRBV7-2	few	TRBJ1-2	12	.	TGTGCCAGCAGCTTACAGAACTATGGCTACACCTTC	CASSLQNYGYTF
TRBV7-9	.	TRBJ1-3	16	.	TGTGCCAGCAGCTTATGGCGAGGGAGCTCTGGAAACACCATATATTTT	CASSLWRGSSGNTIYF
TRBV5-4	.	TRBJ2-1	13	TRBD1	TGTGCCAGCAGCTTTTTCTACGACAGGGCAGGGATCTTC	CASSFFYDRAGIF
TRBV19	.	TRBJ1-2	13	.	TGTGCCAGTAGTAACCGGGACACCTATGGCTACACCTTC	CASSNRDTYGYTF
TRBV19	.	TRBJ1-1	11	.	TGTGCCAGTCAGACAGGACGATCTGCTTTCTTT	CASQTGRSAFF
TRBV18	few	TRBJ1-6	13	.	TGTGCCAGCTCACGCGCTACTAATTCACCCCTCCACTTT	CASSRATNSPLHF
TRBV4-1	.	TRBJ2-5	14	.	TGCGCCAGCAGCCAAAAGATTCGGGGAGAGACCCAGTACTTC	CASSQKIRGETQYF
TRBV11-2	.	TRBJ1-1	16	.	TGTGCCAGCAACACATACCCTAGCGGGTTACACACTGAAGCTTTCTTT	CASNTYPSGLHTEAFF
TRBV30	.	TRBJ1-2	11	.	TGTGCCTGGAGTACCCGGCGGGTATACACCTTC	CAWSTRRVYTF
TRBV13	.	TRBJ2-1	14	TRBD1	TGTGCCAGCAGCCCGGGACAGGGGTACAATGAGCAGTTCTTC	CASSPGQGYNEQFF
TRBV29-1	.	TRBJ1-2	13	TRBD1	TGCAGCGTTGATTTGCAGGGGGTATTTGGCTACACCTTC	CSVDLQGVFGYTF
TRBV29-1	.	TRBJ1-2	12	.	TGCAGCGTTGAAAGGACTTTCTATGGCTACACCTTC	CSVERTFYGYTF
TRBV28	.	TRBJ2-2	18	TRBD2	TGTGCCAGCAGTTTATTCCGACTAGCGGGGGAAAACACCGGGGAGCTGTTTTTT	CASSLFRLAGENTGELFF
TRBV27	.	TRBJ2-3	15	TRBD2	TGTGCCAGCAGTTTGGGGACTAGCGGTGAAGATACGCAGTATTTT	CASSLGTSGEDTQYF
TRBV5-1	.	TRBJ2-2	17	.	TGCGCCAGCAGCTTGGAAACGCAGGGGGGCAACACCGGGGAGCTGTTTTTT	CASSLETQGGNTGELFF
TRBV6-5	.	TRBJ1-5	13	TRBD1	TGTGCCAGCAGTCAGGGGGCATGGCAGCCCCAGCATTTT	CASSQGAWQPQHF
TRBV5-1	once	TRBJ1-2	15	.	TGCGCCAGCAGCCCGATACCCGACAGAAAGGAGGGCTACACCTTC	CASSPIPDRKEGYTF
TRBV6-5	.	TRBJ1-3	15	.	TGTGCCAGCAGTTATCTCTCAGGGGACGGAAACACCATATATTTT	CASSYLSGDGNTIYF
TRBV12-3/TRBV12-4	.	TRBJ2-7	13	.	TGTGCCAGCAGGACGACAGTTTCCTACGAGCAGTACTTC	CASRTTVSYEQYF
TRBV6-5	.	TRBJ1-6	15	TRBD1	TGTGCCAGCAGACGAGGGACAGCTTATAATTCACCCCTCCACTTT	CASRRGTAYNSPLHF
TRBV5-1	.	TRBJ1-2	15	.	TGCGCCAGCAGACCCGACAGCTCCAAATACTATGGCTACACCTTC	CASRPDSSKYYGYTF
TRBV5-1	.	TRBJ2-3	14	.	TGCGCCAGCCGTGAGGGGGATGGCACAGATACGCAGTATTTT	CASREGDGTDTQYF
TRBV27	.	TRBJ1-4	16	.	TGTGCCAGCAGGAACAACCGAGGGGGTTATAATGAAAAACTGTTTTTT	CASRNNRGGYNEKLFF
TRBV28	once	TRBJ2-1	17	TRBD2	TGTGCCAGCAGTCCGTCGGGACTAGCGGGGGCCTACAATGAGCAGTTCTTC	CASSPSGLAGAYNEQFF
TRBV6-5	.	TRBJ1-6	13	.	TGTGCCAGCCTACTAGGACAGACCTCACCCCTCCACTTT	CASLLGQTSPLHF
TRBV4-2	.	TRBJ2-3	15	.	TGTGCCAGCAGCCTGGCCAGGGGGGCCACAGATACGCAGTATTTT	CASSLARGATDTQYF
TRBV9	.	TRBJ2-7	15	.	TGTGCCAGCAGCGGTGGACAGAGTAGCTCCTACGAGCAGTACTTC	CASSGGQSSSYEQYF
TRBV28	.	TRBJ1-2	17	TRBD1	TGTGCCAGCAGTTTTTCCACCTCCCCAGGGGGGCACTATGGCTACACCTTC	CASSFSTSPGGHYGYTF
TRBV9	.	TRBJ2-3	13	.	TGTGCCAGCAGTCGGGACTTCACAGATACGCAGTATTTT	CASSRDFTDTQYF
TRBV6-1	medium-sized	TRBJ1-2	14	.	TGTGCCAGCAGTGAAGCGGTTGAGGCCCCAGGCTACACCTTC	CASSEAVEAPGYTF
TRBV13	.	TRBJ2-1	20	TRBD1	TGTGCCAGCAGCGCCCTAACCAGGACAGGGGGCGGCCGGAGCTACAATGAGCAGTTCTTC	CASSALTRTGGGRSYNEQFF
TRBV2	.	TRBJ2-1	16	TRBD2	TGTGCCAGCATGAAGGCGGAGACTAGCGGACTCAATGAGCAGTTCTTC	CASMKAETSGLNEQFF
TRBV24-1	few	TRBJ2-1	14	.	TGTGCCACCAGTGATGTGGGCCCCAGCAATGAGCAGTTCTTC	CATSDVGPSNEQFF